The clone carrying this T cell receptor (beta chain) came up many times. Its antigen is not known. In germline, CDR1 is MNHEY, CDR2 SVGEGT. CDR3 length: 12 amino acids. J was trimmed by 5 bases and V by 10 bases; bases with no gene match: 2. One entry per CDR3 protein results from TCRdb running MiXCR on the reads. This sample has about 210,000 distinct CDR3 sequences, with around 6.4% found just once. This specimen comes from a study of T cell repertoires in cytomegalovirus infection. Overall study findings and caveats: Ex vivo, HLA-C-restricted CMV-specific TCR beta clonotypes prevailed over the rest of the response.

The chain employs TRBV6-2 or TRBV6-3 and TRBJ1-4, with 9 bases identical to TRBD1. Sample: PBMCs. The source of this sequence is a human donor in good health (CMV status not recorded). Some clones in this sample may be carry-over from other donors' samples. The CDR3 loop is CATGQGNEKLFF. The CDR3 DNA follows: TGTGCCACCGGACAGGGGAATGAAAAACTGTTTTTT.